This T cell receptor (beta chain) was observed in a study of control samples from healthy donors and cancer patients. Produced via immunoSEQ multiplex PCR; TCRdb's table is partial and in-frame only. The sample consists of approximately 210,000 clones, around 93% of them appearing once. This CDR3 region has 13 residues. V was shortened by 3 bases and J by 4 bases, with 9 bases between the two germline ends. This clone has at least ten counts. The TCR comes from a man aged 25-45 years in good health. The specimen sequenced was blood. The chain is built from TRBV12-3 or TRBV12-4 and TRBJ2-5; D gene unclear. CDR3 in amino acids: CASSFVPRETQYF. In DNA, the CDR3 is TGTGCCAGCAGTTTCGTGCCCAGAGAGACCCAGTACTTC.